These 10 T cell receptor beta chains originate from one sample sequenced in a study of blood T cells in healthy people across ages. Sample-barcoded 5' priming and a J-beta primer mix drove a second PCR of roughly 7 to 11 cycles. TCRdb analysed the 5' RACE reads with MiXCR anew, one entry per CDR3 protein. This sample yields over 1,500,000 distinct CDR3 sequences, of which roughly two fifths are seen a single time; about 23% belongs to the top ten. The material sequenced was blood. The receptor source for this set is a human donor in good health.

This clonotype was observed at least ten times. The chain uses TRBV4-2 and TRBJ1-2; no clear D. The ends were cut back, 7 bases at V and 7 bases at J, with 10 bases in the middle. The CDR3 length is 11 residues. CDR1 is LGHNA and CDR2 is YNFKEQ in the germline V gene. CDR3 sequence: CASNSFGGYTF. For the CDR3, the DNA is TGTGCCAGCAACTCGTTTGGTGGCTACACCTTC.

This clonotype showed up just a few times. V gene TRBV29-1 combines with J gene TRBJ2-7, with D tentatively TRBD1 or TRBD2 (6 bases each). The CDR3 runs 14 residues. Per the germline V gene, CDR1 is SQVTM and CDR2 is ANQGSEA. V was cut by 3 bases and J by 2 bases, with 14 bases left in between. In DNA form, the CDR3 reads TGCAGCGTTGACATCGGGGGCACAGCCTACGAGCAGTACTTC. It specifies CSVDIGGTAYEQYF.

This chain links TRBV7-2 with TRBJ2-1; tentative D call: TRBD1 (5 bases). V lost 5 bases to trimming and J lost 10 bases, with 18 bases between them. The CDR3 totals 14 residues. The germline gives CDR1 SGHTA, CDR2 FQGNSA. CDR3 coding DNA: TGTGCCAGCAGCCATGACAGATATTCCTACGAGCAGTTCTTC. It codes for CASSHDRYSYEQFF.

Details on this clonotype: A much larger clonotype is one base distant, so this may be a read error. The chain carries TRBV7-2 and TRBJ2-1; TRBD1 aligns across 7 bases. The CDR3 is made up of 14 amino acids. V was clipped by 8 bases and J by 4 bases; unmatched bases: 8. Germline V gives CDR1 SGHTA, CDR2 FQGNSA. The CDR3, as DNA: TGTGCCAGCGGCCGCGGACAGGAGTACAATGAGCAGTTCTTC. Encoded protein: CASGRGQEYNEQFF.

This sequence joins TRBV3-1 and TRBJ2-2; D remains ambiguous. In germline, CDR1 is LGHDT, CDR2 YNNKEL (reference sequence). The V end was cut by 0 bases, the J end by 3 bases, with 2 bases between. The CDR3 covers 13 residues. In DNA form, the CDR3 reads TGTGCCAGCAGCCAAGATCACACCGGGGAGCTGTTTTTT. This sequence encodes CASSQDHTGELFF.

This clonotype was seen repeatedly, ten times or more. The rearrangement links TRBV9 to TRBJ2-7, with D unresolved. CDR3 length: 13 amino acids. The germline V gene encodes CDR1 SGDLS and CDR2 YYNGEE. The V gene lost 4 bases and the J gene lost 6 bases, with 14 bases spanning the gap. The CDR3 spells CASSPQVGGEQYF. The CDR3 region has the DNA TGTGCCAGCAGCCCCCAGGTGGGTGGCGAGCAGTACTTC.

The V gene is TRBV20-1, the J gene TRBJ1-3, with a possible D match to TRBD1 (5 bases). Germline V CDR1 and CDR2: DFQATT, SNEGSKA (reference sequence). The CDR3 contains 13 residues. The ends were cut back, 6 bases at V and 8 bases at J, with 17 bases in the middle. The DNA for the CDR3 is TGCAGTGCAAGACAGATAAGCGGATACACCATATATTTT. Its protein is CSARQISGYTIYF.

About this clonotype itself: Possible read error: a much larger clone is one base away. The chain joins TRBV29-1 to TRBJ1-2; a weak D match, TRBD1 (6 bases). Germline values: CDR1 SQVTM, CDR2 ANQGSEA. This CDR3 contains 16 residues. Here the CDR3 reads CSVEDGAAGVPYDYTF. The DNA for the CDR3 is TGCAGCGTTGAAGATGGGGCGGCAGGGGTACCCTATGACTACACCTTC. Full variable domain (rest looked up from reference TRBV29-1 and TRBJ1-2): SAVISQKPSRDICQRGTSLTIQCQVDSQVTMMFWYRQQPGQSLTLIATANQGSEATYESGFVIDKFPISRPNLTFSTLTVSNMSPEDSSIYLCSVEDGAAGVPYDYTFGSGTRLTVV.

The CDR3 protein is CASSFAISVNTEAFF. The CDR3 nucleotides read TGTGCCAGCAGCTTCGCGATCAGTGTGAACACTGAAGCTTTCTTT. The rearrangement joins TRBV7-2 to TRBJ1-1; D call uncertain. The V end was cut by 3 bases, the J end by 0 bases, with 11 bases between. The germline V gene has CDR1 SGHTA and CDR2 FQGNSA. This CDR3 is built from 15 residues.

V usage is TRBV12-3 or TRBV12-4 and J usage is TRBJ2-1; 12 bases align to TRBD2. This CDR3 has 15 residues. Unmatched junction bases numbered 8, after V lost 10 bases and J lost 4 bases. As DNA, the CDR3 is TGTGCCACCACCCTAGCGGGGGGGAGGTACAATGAGCAGTTCTTC. Translating gives CATTLAGGRYNEQFF.